This TCR beta chain is from a study of cytomegalovirus exposure and HLA in healthy donors. Germline CDR1 is MNHEY and CDR2 is SVGAGI. The CDR3 consists of 15 residues. V was shortened by 0 bases and J by 2 bases, with 8 bases between the two germline ends. The PCR had 60 Vbeta and 13 Jbeta primers. Some clones are missing from TCRdb's copy, which holds only in-frame ones; the method was immunoSEQ multiplex PCR. Counted here are about 180,000 clones, around 82% occurring once; the ten biggest clones make up about 2.5%. This clone was found a few times. Its target is not known. Findings and limits, study-wide: According to the study, 180 or so TCR beta chains were cytomegalovirus-associated. In terms of immune exposure information, only CMV serostatus was available. TRBV6-2, TRBV6-3 and other indistinguishable V segments were excluded. Later on, an analysis showed TCR association rates differing by HLA locus, with DRB1 the most and HLA-C the fewest.

This clonotype was sampled from a woman aged 25 to 39 in good health and CMV-seropositive. Material: PBMCs. The chain employs TRBV6-5 and TRBJ1-3; D is ambiguous. CDR3 nucleotides: TGTGCCAGCAGTTACTCGAGGAGACCTGGAAACACCATATATTTT. Residues: CASSYSRRPGNTIYF.